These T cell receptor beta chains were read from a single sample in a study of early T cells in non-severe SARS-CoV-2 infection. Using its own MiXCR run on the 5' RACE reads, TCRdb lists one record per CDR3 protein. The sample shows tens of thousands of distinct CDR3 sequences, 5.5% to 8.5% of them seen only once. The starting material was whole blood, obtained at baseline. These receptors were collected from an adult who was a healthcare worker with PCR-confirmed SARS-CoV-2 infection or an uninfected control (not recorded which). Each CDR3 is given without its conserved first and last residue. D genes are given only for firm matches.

ASSHRTGWHSSTDTQY TRBD1 TRBJ2-3 16 TRBV6-5
SVATGAQEGLGYGYT TRBD1 TRBJ1-2 15 TRBV29-1
ASRGDRFYTGELF NA TRBJ2-2 13 TRBV28
ASRPGLAGIGELF TRBD2 TRBJ2-2 13 TRBV4-2
ASSLVRASYEQY NA TRBJ2-7 12 TRBV7-8
SVALGGEKLF NA TRBJ1-4 10 TRBV29-1
ASSSATAGWADTQY NA TRBJ2-3 14 TRBV13
ASSLGTGGGQETQY TRBD1 TRBJ2-5 14 TRBV28
ASSQNSGGTEAF TRBD1 TRBJ1-1 12 TRBV3-1
ASSSMERGVRNEQF TRBD2 TRBJ2-1 14 TRBV6-2/TRBV6-3
SAMGQGNTEAF TRBD1 TRBJ1-1 11 TRBV29-1
ASSLIGEDTQY NA TRBJ2-3 11 TRBV7-6
AISEGQETQY NA TRBJ2-5 10 TRBV10-3
ASSREFGATGELF NA TRBJ2-2 13 TRBV7-2
ASTHPVDTGELF NA TRBJ2-2 12 TRBV28
ASSWGKWGEGDGYT NA TRBJ1-2 14 TRBV6-5
ASTGLYGANVLT NA TRBJ2-6 12 TRBV11-2
ASSFSTGINQPQH NA TRBJ1-5 13 TRBV5-6
ASTMGQGNTEAF TRBD1 TRBJ1-1 12 TRBV12-3/TRBV12-4
ASSAQPQGPTEAF NA TRBJ1-1 13 TRBV9
ASSSTRGDGLLTDTQY NA TRBJ2-3 16 TRBV7-9
SVAGRGGYEETQY NA TRBJ2-5 13 TRBV29-1
ASSDPGQVNTEAF TRBD1 TRBJ1-1 13 TRBV10-2
ASSLGLANGEQY TRBD2 TRBJ2-7 12 TRBV5-5
ATSSLMERRFGGYT NA TRBJ1-2 14 TRBV15
ASSFQGFQETQY NA TRBJ2-5 12 TRBV7-2
ASSPGGQYYEQY NA TRBJ2-7 12 TRBV28
ASSNRGGPTETQY TRBD2 TRBJ2-5 13 TRBV12-3/TRBV12-4
AWDGLWATDTQY NA TRBJ2-3 12 TRBV30
AWRNPEGESGANVLT NA TRBJ2-6 15 TRBV7-9
ASSQALGDTQY NA TRBJ2-3 11 TRBV18
ASGQSYEQY NA TRBJ2-7 9 TRBV27
ASSQSGDPAADTQY NA TRBJ2-3 14 TRBV3-1
SAKTGFLSDTQY NA TRBJ2-3 12 TRBV20-1
SARDMDSGNTIY NA TRBJ1-3 12 TRBV20-1
ATSDLGQKKETQY NA TRBJ2-5 13 TRBV24-1
ASVVEAQETQY NA TRBJ2-5 11 TRBV2
ASSSTGVAGQPQH TRBD1 TRBJ1-5 13 TRBV5-1
ASNLIPPGQGARQTQY TRBD1 TRBJ2-5 16 TRBV28
ASSSDGGVPTNEKLF NA TRBJ1-4 15 TRBV4-3
SARGRVQF NA TRBJ2-1 8 TRBV20-1
ASSLGTDTDTQY NA TRBJ2-3 12 TRBV12-3/TRBV12-4
SVEGATDTQY NA TRBJ2-3 10 TRBV29-1
ASSFSGGPGTDTQY TRBD2 TRBJ2-3 14 TRBV7-2
ASSQANYGYT NA TRBJ1-2 10 TRBV4-1
ASSYQAASYNEQF NA TRBJ2-1 13 TRBV6-2/TRBV6-3
SALSPGISYEQY NA TRBJ2-7 12 TRBV20-1
SVLTLFLRDSYNEQF NA TRBJ2-1 15 TRBV29-1
ASSQGGWYGY NA TRBJ2-3 10 TRBV3-1
SVDNSSTDTQY NA TRBJ2-3 11 TRBV29-1
ASSPAGGSYGYT NA TRBJ1-2 12 TRBV7-2
ASSRSGFRSGNTIY NA TRBJ1-3 14 TRBV6-5
ASGDRVEQY TRBD1 TRBJ2-7 9 TRBV28
ASSSLVLGSSTDTQY NA TRBJ2-3 15 TRBV28
ATSDLPGLAGGSSYNEQF TRBD2 TRBJ2-1 18 TRBV24-1